The source of this T cell receptor beta chain is a study of T cell responses to AZD1222 COVID-19 vaccine (dated by TCRdb to the early 2020s). Looking at the study overall: AZD1222 recipients given second doses at about 4 weeks or at about 12 weeks were pooled, since spike-specific TCR depth and breadth were not found to differ between the two schedules. TCR sequencing covered 230 to 250 trial participants: about 210 given two doses of AZD1222 and approximately 25 given two doses of MenACWY control vaccine. Trial participants were enrolled by age into subgroups of 18-55, 56-69 and 70-plus years, and around 150, 29 and 61 TCR-sequenced participants, respectively, were included in these subgroups.

The CDR3 regions of human TCRbeta chains were analyzed by immunosequencing. As for the authors' bioinformatics: Repertoire TCRs were matched against a reference library of SARS-CoV-2-specific TCRs generated with the MIRA antigen-specificity platform. Breadth meant the fraction of unique TCRs that were SARS-CoV-2-associated, whereas depth meant the fraction of total T cells that were SARS-CoV-2-associated. Each spike-specific TCR was assigned to its reactive spike region and to a CD4 or CD8 class using the MIRA data. Log10-transformed breadth and depth values were compared by one-way ANOVA with Sidak's multiple comparisons tests. Held by TCRdb, this immuneACCESS table contains in-frame sequences only and omits some clones. Under half of the omission traces to an unresolved V gene where checked; the cause of the rest is unknown. Clone size and the V and J calls come from that table; the DNA yielded D and trimming. The table for this sample lists roughly 150,000 clones; 85% to 95% of them were counted only once. The ten most abundant clones make up more than 1.1% of the sample.

Concerning this clone: This clone's antigen is unknown. No base qualities exist here, and no much larger clone lies one base off it.

General conclusions and limits of the study: Participants were mostly white British, with more females than males. The authors suggested clonal diversity may have been underestimated. Reportedly, close to half of the unique spike-specific TCRs recognized epitopes lying outside the regions that are mutated in the B.1.351 and B.1.1.7 variants. Because no day 14 peak-response samples were available, the repertoires could be characterized only after the peak T cell response. CD4 TCRs associated with the vaccine covered the entire spike protein, and the dominant responses were in regions 160-218 and 743-854. Conclusions about previously exposed vaccinees are limited, since just a handful of AZD1222 recipients were seropositive for SARS-CoV-2 at baseline. In the small 56-69-year group, the increase in depth fell short of significance, most likely because of low power. After two AZD1222 doses, spike-specific TCR breadth and depth were significantly higher than at day 0 and than in MenACWY recipients.

This sample's time point label indicates: baseline before first vaccination. Vaccinee samples came from UK trials COV001 and COV002, including a single-blind randomized controlled phase 2/3 trial of AZD1222 (ChAdOx1 nCoV-19) in healthy adults. For TCRbeta chain sequencing, PBMC samples were collected from trial participants at day 0 and at day 28 after the second dose. The specimen was peripheral blood, collected on day 0 of AZD1222 vaccination. The TCR was taken from an adult in good health.

The CDR3: CASSYSKRGGGTSNEQYF. Here is the DNA: TGTGCCAGCAGTTACTCGAAGCGCGGGGGGGGCACCTCGAACGAGCAGTACTTC. This sequence uses TRBV6-2 or TRBV6-3 and TRBJ2-7; 9 nucleotides in the junction match TRBD2. The CDR3 covers 18 residues, taking in both the cysteine and the phenylalanine. This entry keeps only the CDR3 DNA: 54 bases, framed from base 1. CDR1 is given as MNHEY and CDR2 as SVGEGT, both from the germline V gene. V is pruned by 0 bases and J by 5 bases, leaving 14 bases of the junction without a gene match.